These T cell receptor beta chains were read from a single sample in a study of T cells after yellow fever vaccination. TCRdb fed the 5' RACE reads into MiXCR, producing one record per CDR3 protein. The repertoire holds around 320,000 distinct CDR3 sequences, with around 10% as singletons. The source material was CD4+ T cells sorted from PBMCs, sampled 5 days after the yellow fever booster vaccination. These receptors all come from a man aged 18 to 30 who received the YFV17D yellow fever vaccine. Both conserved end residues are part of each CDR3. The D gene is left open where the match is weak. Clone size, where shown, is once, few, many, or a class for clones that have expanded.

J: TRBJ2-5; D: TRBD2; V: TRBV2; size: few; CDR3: CASKLGLAIETQYF; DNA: TGTGCCAGCAAATTGGGACTAGCAATCGAGACCCAGTACTTC
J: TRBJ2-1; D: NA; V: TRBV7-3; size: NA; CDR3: CASSLIVGSDEQFF; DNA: TGTGCCAGCAGCTTAATAGTGGGTTCCGATGAGCAGTTCTTC
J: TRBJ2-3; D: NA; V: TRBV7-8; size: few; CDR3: CASSLRLGWNTDTQYF; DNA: TGTGCCAGCAGCTTACGTTTGGGTTGGAACACAGATACGCAGTATTTT
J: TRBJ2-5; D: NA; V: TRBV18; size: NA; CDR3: CASSPPQGRETQYF; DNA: TGTGCCAGCTCACCACCGCAGGGGAGAGAGACCCAGTACTTC
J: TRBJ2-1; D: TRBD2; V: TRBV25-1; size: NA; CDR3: CASREPGTSGNEQFF; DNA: TGTGCCAGCAGAGAACCCGGGACTAGCGGCAATGAGCAGTTCTTC
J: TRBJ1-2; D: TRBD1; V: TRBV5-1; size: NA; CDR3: CASSSQGPDGYTF; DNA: TGCGCCAGCAGCTCACAGGGGCCGGATGGCTACACCTTC
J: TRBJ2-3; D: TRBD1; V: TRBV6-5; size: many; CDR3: CASSPLDRGMTDTQYF; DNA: TGTGCCAGCAGTCCATTAGACAGGGGAATGACAGATACGCAGTATTTT
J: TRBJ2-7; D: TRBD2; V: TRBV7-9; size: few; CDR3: CASSPYAAGGEQYF; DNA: TGTGCCAGCAGCCCTTATGCGGCGGGAGGGGAGCAGTACTTC
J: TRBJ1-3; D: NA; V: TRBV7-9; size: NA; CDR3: CASSLARRTLGNTIYF; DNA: TGTGCCAGCAGCTTAGCGCGGCGGACGCTTGGAAACACCATATATTTT
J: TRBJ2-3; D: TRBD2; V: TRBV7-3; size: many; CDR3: CASSLGLAGDTQYF; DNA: TGTGCCAGCAGCTTAGGACTAGCTGGAGATACGCAGTATTTT
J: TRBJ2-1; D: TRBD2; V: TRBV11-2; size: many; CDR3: CASSLDQTSGGYNEQFF; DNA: TGTGCCAGCAGCTTAGATCAGACTAGCGGGGGTTACAATGAGCAGTTCTTC
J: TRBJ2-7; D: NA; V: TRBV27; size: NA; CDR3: CASSSTLAVLYEQYF; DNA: TGTGCCAGCAGTTCAACTCTTGCGGTTCTCTACGAGCAGTACTTC
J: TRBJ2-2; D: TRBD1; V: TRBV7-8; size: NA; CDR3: CASSLLAPGQGMGELFF; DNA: TGTGCCAGCAGCTTACTTGCTCCGGGACAGGGGATGGGGGAGCTGTTTTTT
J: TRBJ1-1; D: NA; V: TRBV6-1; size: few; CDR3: CASSETYPRNTEAFF; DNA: TGTGCCAGCAGTGAAACCTACCCCAGGAACACTGAAGCTTTCTTT
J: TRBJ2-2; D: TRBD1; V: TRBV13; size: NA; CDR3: CASSDYRGPAPGELFF; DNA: TGTGCCAGCAGCGATTACAGGGGGCCCGCCCCCGGGGAGCTGTTTTTT
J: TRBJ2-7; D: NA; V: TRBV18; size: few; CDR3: CASSLQEYEQYF; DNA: TGTGCCAGCTCACTGCAGGAATACGAGCAGTACTTC
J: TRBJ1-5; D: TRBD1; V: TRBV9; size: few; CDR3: CASSAMGQGGQPQHF; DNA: TGTGCCAGCAGTGCCATGGGACAGGGAGGTCAGCCCCAGCATTTT
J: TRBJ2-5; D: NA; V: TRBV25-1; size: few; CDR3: CASSGGRTLQETQYF; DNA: TGTGCCAGCAGTGGAGGGAGGACACTACAAGAGACCCAGTACTTC
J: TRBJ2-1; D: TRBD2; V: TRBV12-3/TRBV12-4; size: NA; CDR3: CASSPRTSAYNEQFF; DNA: TGTGCCAGCAGTCCTCGGACTAGCGCCTACAATGAGCAGTTCTTC
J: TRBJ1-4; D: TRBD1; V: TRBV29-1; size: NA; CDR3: CSVETGQGIEKLFF; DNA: TGCAGCGTTGAGACGGGACAGGGGATCGAAAAACTGTTTTTT
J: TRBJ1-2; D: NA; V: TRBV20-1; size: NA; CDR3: CSARPRDRLDGYTF; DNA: TGCAGTGCTCGCCCCCGTGACAGGTTGGACGGCTACACCTTC
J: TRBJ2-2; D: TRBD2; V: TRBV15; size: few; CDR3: CATSRDYPRTSGGIANTGELFF; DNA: TGTGCCACCAGCAGAGATTACCCCCGGACTAGCGGGGGAATCGCGAACACCGGGGAGCTGTTTTTT
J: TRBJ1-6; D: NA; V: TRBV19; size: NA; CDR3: CASAPQGLINSPLHF; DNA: TGTGCCAGCGCACCTCAGGGCCTCATTAATTCACCCCTCCACTTT
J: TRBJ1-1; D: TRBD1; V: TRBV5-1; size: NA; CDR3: CASSMGTANTEAFF; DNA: TGCGCCAGCAGCATGGGGACAGCGAACACTGAAGCTTTCTTT
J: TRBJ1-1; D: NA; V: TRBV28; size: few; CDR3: CASSRHGGGIAEAFF; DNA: TGTGCCAGCAGCCGACACGGGGGGGGTATAGCTGAAGCTTTCTTT
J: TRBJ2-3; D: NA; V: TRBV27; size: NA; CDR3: CAVKLKGTDTQYF; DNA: TGTGCCGTGAAATTAAAGGGAACAGATACGCAGTATTTT
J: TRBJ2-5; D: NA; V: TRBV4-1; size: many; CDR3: CASSQVSSSSPRETQYF; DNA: TGCGCCAGCAGCCAAGTTTCCAGTTCTAGTCCGAGAGAGACCCAGTACTTC
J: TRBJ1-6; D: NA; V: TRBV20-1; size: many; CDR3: CSARGGQNSPLHF; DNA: TGCAGTGCTAGAGGAGGACAGAATTCACCCCTCCACTTT
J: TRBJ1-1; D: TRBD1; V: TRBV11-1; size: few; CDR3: CASSLAQTGIANEAFF; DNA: TGTGCCAGCAGCTTAGCTCAGACAGGGATCGCGAATGAAGCTTTCTTT
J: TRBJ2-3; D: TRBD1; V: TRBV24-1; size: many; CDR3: CATRATGDTDTQYF; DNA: TGTGCCACCAGGGCAACAGGGGACACAGATACGCAGTATTTT
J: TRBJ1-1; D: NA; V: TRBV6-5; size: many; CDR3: CASSYGGAANTEAFF; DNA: TGTGCCAGCAGTTACGGGGGCGCTGCGAACACTGAAGCTTTCTTT
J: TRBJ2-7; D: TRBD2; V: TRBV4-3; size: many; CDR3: CASSQEQGTRAYEQYF; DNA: TGCGCCAGCAGCCAAGAGCAGGGGACTAGGGCCTACGAGCAGTACTTC
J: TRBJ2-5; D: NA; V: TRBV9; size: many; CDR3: CASSVGGGAFGETQYF; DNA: TGTGCCAGCAGCGTAGGTGGGGGGGCGTTCGGAGAGACCCAGTACTTC
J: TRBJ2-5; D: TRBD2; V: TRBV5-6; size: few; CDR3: CASSLDGIGAGARLTQYF; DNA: TGTGCCAGCAGCTTGGATGGGATTGGAGCGGGAGCCCGCCTGACCCAGTACTTC
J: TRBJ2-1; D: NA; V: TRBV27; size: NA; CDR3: CASSTLPNEQFF; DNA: TGTGCCAGCAGTACCCTCCCCAATGAGCAGTTCTTC
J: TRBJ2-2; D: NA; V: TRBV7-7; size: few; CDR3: CASSPGETTGELFF; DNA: TGTGCTAGCAGCCCGGGAGAGACCACCGGGGAGCTGTTTTTT
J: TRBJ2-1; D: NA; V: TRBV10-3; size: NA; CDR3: CAIRGLDRNEQFF; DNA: TGTGCCATCAGGGGACTTGATAGGAATGAGCAGTTCTTC
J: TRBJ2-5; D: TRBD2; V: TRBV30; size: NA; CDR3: CAWTSGGRGETQYF; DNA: TGTGCCTGGACTAGCGGGGGCCGGGGGGAGACCCAGTACTTC
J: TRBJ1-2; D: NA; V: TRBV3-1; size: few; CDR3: CASSQEGQGPRYTF; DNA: TGTGCCAGCAGCCAAGAGGGCCAGGGCCCCAGATACACCTTC
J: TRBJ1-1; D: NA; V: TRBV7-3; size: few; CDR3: CASSNDRNTEAFF; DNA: TGTGCCAGCAGCAATGACAGAAACACTGAAGCTTTCTTT
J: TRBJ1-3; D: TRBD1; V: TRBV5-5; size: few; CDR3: CASSSRTGNGNTIYF; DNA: TGTGCCAGCAGCTCTCGGACAGGGAACGGAAACACCATATATTTT
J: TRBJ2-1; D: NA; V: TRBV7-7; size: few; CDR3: CASSPSSGVIGNEQFF; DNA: TGTGCCAGCAGCCCCTCCTCAGGGGTCATTGGCAATGAGCAGTTCTTC
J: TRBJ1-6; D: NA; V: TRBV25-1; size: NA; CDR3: CASSGQYNSPLHF; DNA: TGTGCCAGCAGTGGACAGTATAATTCACCCCTCCACTTT
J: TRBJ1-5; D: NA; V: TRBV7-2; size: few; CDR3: CASSRALGNNQPQHF; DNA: TGTGCCAGCAGTCGGGCCCTGGGGAACAATCAGCCCCAGCATTTT
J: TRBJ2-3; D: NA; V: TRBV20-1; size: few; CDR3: CSAGGGDTDTQYF; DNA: TGCAGTGCAGGGGGAGGGGACACAGATACGCAGTATTTT
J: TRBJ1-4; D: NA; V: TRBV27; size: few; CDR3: CASSPDSRRGINEKLFF; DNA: TGTGCCAGCAGCCCCGATAGTCGCCGGGGAATTAATGAAAAACTGTTTTTT
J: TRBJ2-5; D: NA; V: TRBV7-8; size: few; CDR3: CASSLPPQETQYF; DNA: TGTGCCAGCAGCTTACCCCCCCAAGAGACCCAGTACTTC
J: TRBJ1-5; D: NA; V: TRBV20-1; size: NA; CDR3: CSASWSRLSSNQPQHF; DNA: TGCAGTGCTAGTTGGTCGCGGCTAAGTAGCAATCAGCCCCAGCATTTT
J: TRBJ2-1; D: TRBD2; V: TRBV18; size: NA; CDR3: CASDDGSGYNEQFF; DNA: TGTGCCAGCGATGATGGTAGCGGGTACAATGAGCAGTTCTTC
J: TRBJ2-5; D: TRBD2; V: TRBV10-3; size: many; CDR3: CAISETALAGGGLETQYF; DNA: TGTGCCATCAGTGAGACCGCACTAGCGGGGGGCGGTTTAGAGACCCAGTACTTC
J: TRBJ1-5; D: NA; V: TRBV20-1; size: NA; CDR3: CSARFGVAYQPQHF; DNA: TGCAGTGCTAGGTTTGGAGTAGCTTATCAGCCCCAGCATTTT
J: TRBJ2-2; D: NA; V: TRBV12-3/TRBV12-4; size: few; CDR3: CASSYHKQGTGELFF; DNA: TGTGCCAGCAGTTACCACAAACAGGGAACCGGGGAGCTGTTTTTT
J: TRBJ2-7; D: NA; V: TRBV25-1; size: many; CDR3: CASRAGTSVGEQYF; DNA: TGTGCCAGCAGGGCAGGGACATCGGTGGGCGAGCAGTACTTC
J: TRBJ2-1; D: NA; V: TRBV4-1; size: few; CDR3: CASSQEGRRFF; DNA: TGCGCCAGCAGCCAAGAAGGCCGTCGGTTCTTC
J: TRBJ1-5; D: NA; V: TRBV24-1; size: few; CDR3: CATSDPRSSNQPQHF; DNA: TGTGCCACCAGTGACCCCCGCAGTAGCAATCAGCCCCAGCATTTT
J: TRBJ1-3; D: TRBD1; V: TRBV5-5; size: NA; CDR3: CASSLEFTGEAGNTIYF; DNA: TGTGCCAGCAGCTTGGAGTTTACAGGGGAGGCTGGAAACACCATATATTTT
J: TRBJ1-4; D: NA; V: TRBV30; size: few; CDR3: CAWSRGAGSNEKLFF; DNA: TGTGCCTGGAGTAGAGGGGCAGGGTCTAATGAAAAACTGTTTTTT
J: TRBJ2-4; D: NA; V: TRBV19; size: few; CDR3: CASSMGQGFDLAKNIQYF; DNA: TGTGCCAGTAGTATGGGACAAGGCTTCGATCTAGCCAAAAACATTCAGTACTTC